The text below deals with one T cell receptor (beta chain). This clone was recorded only once. This receptor's antigen is unknown. One base away there is no much larger clone; base qualities are not given. In Seattle, one collaborating source enrolled patients while the infection was active and tracked those patients longitudinally over the course of disease. Whole blood was collected in K2EDTA tubes by collaborating institutions according to the institutions' own protocols. For TCRbeta analysis, collaborators shipped samples as frozen whole blood, isolated PBMCs, or DNA extracted from either of those sample types. Trimming costs V 1 base and J 0 bases, and their ends lie 12 bases apart. The germline V gene (reference sequence) sets CDR1 to SEHNR and CDR2 to FQNEAQ. From the cysteine up to the phenylalanine, the CDR3 has a length of 16 residues. The read is trimmed to its CDR3 DNA, 48 bases read in frame from base 1.

TCRbeta CDR3 regions were amplified from genomic DNA using the immunoSEQ Assay, a bias-controlled multiplex PCR. For the original study's pipeline: Nucleated cell counts per sample were estimated from amplification of reference gene primers within the assay. Sequence reads were collapsed and filtered to measure the absolute abundance of every unique TCRbeta CDR3 rearrangement. For each sample, productive Simpson clonality was calculated by taking the square root of Simpson's diversity index across productive rearrangements. TCRdb obtained this table from immuneACCESS and retained in-frame rearrangements with V and J assigned. These tables miss some clones; where compared with another copy, unresolved V genes account for less than half of the shortfall, and the remainder is unexplained. From that table come the V and J calls and clone size; the DNA was used to work out D and trimming. This sample gives roughly 260,000 clones in total; 80% to 95% of them show up just once. Just over 2.5% of the sample is taken by the ten largest.

This entry is derived from a study of blood T cell repertoires in COVID-19 (dated by TCRdb to about 2020). In terms of the full investigation: Samples from collaborators originated in the United States, Italy and Spain and spanned both the acute and convalescent phases of COVID-19. The prospective study material was composed of cDNA or gDNA derived from T cells, B-cell-depleted T cells, or PBMCs. The samples were drawn from the first 160 participants of the ongoing ImmuneRACE study and from some 1,300 subjects provided by 6 global collaborators. Where HLA class I and class II types were available, the types were taken from metadata supplied by the sample provider, not from assay-based typing. The repertoires were released in a freely available public database intended as a resource for research on the immune response to SARS-CoV-2. Sample metadata almost always included a de-identified subject ID, COVID-19 status, age in years and sex. Subjects who had been exposed to COVID-19, were actively infected with it, or had recovered from it provided the deeply sampled blood TCRbeta repertoires that made up the dataset.

Beyond this particular receptor, the publication reports: The amount of clinical and demographic metadata varied by source and participant and was provided uncurated.

The sequenced sample consisted of peripheral blood. The rearrangement joined TRBV7-9 to TRBJ2-5; the D gene is perhaps TRBD2, from 5 matching bases. This TCR was recovered from a person aged 18 to 35 with COVID-19, enrolled during active disease. The sequenced DNA: TGTGCCAGCAGCTTAGATTTGAGTAGCGACCAAGAGACCCAGTACTTC. It is translated as CASSLDLSSDQETQYF.